Following are 23 T cell receptor beta chains from one sample sequenced in a study of T cells after yellow fever vaccination. TCRdb processed the 5' RACE reads anew with MiXCR; each CDR3 protein has one entry. The sample has some 350,000 distinct CDR3 sequences, 6% to 8% seen once. Sequenced here: PBMCs, sampled 5 days after the yellow fever booster vaccination. The receptor source for this set is a man aged 25-40 years who received the YFV17D yellow fever vaccine.

The chain joins TRBV6-2 or TRBV6-3 to TRBJ2-5; D gene ambiguous. The CDR3 covers 16 residues. The ends were cut back, 6 bases at V and 4 bases at J, with 21 bases in the middle. Germline CDR1 MNHEY, CDR2 SVGEGT. The CDR3 region has the DNA TGTGCCAGCAGCCAAGCTTCCCCGGTAGGGCGAGAGACCCAGTACTTC. Amino acid sequence: CASSQASPVGRETQYF.

The V and J genes are TRBV29-1 and TRBJ1-1; the match to TRBD1 covers 7 bases. In germline, CDR1 is SQVTM, CDR2 ANQGSEA. The CDR3 runs 14 residues. The V segment lost 4 bases and the J segment 3 bases; nucleotides outside the gene matches: 8. As DNA, the CDR3 is TGCAGCGTTGGTAAGGGGGCGCGGTACACTGAAGCTTTCTTT. It encodes CSVGKGARYTEAFF.

This clonotype was detected ten times or more. The V gene is TRBV12-3 or TRBV12-4, the J gene TRBJ1-1; TRBD1 agrees at 8 bases. J was trimmed by 4 bases and V by 6 bases; bases with no gene match: 4. The length of the CDR3 is 13 residues. CDR3 DNA: TGTGCCAGCAGACAAACAGGGGGCACTGAAGCTTTCTTT. Amino acid sequence: CASRQTGGTEAFF.

This clonotype was seen many times. The chain links TRBV5-1 to TRBJ1-4; possibly TRBD1 for D (5 bases). Trimming pared 4 bases from V and 7 bases from J, leaving 20 bases between. Germline loops: CDR1 SGHRS, CDR2 YFSETQ. The CDR3 is made up of 16 amino acids. This chain's CDR3 is CASSLPSGISGEKLFF. The CDR3 coding sequence is TGCGCCAGCAGCCTACCCTCAGGGATTTCGGGTGAAAAACTGTTTTTT.

This clonotype was detected a few times. This chain connects TRBV7-9 to TRBJ2-1; 7 bases match TRBD1. With 1 base clipped from V and 5 bases from J, the junction kept 5 bases outside the gene matches. Germline-derived CDR1 and CDR2 are SEHNR and FQNEAQ (reference sequence). The CDR3 totals 15 residues. Written as DNA, the CDR3 is TGTGCCAGCAGCTTAGGAACAGGGGCCCACAATGAGCAGTTCTTC. Residues: CASSLGTGAHNEQFF.

This clonotype came up a few times. This chain uses TRBV5-1 with TRBJ2-7; TRBD1 aligns across 10 bases. J was trimmed by 7 bases and V by 4 bases; bases with no gene match: 8. The CDR3 is 14 amino acids. From germline, CDR1 is SGHRS and CDR2 YFSETQ. CDR3 nucleotide sequence: TGCGCCAGCAGCGGAGGGACAGGGGCGAGAGAGCAGTACTTC. Encoded protein: CASSGGTGAREQYF.

There are a few counts of this clonotype. The gene calls are TRBV5-1 and TRBJ1-1; 7 positions agree with TRBD1. Germline-derived CDR1 and CDR2 are SGHRS and YFSETQ. This CDR3 spans 17 amino acids. V was pared by 0 bases and J by 0 bases, with 8 bases of the junction left unmatched. For the CDR3, the DNA is TGCGCCAGCAGCTTGGTTGAGGGGGCATTCATGAACACTGAAGCTTTCTTT. Translation: CASSLVEGAFMNTEAFF.

The rearrangement uses TRBV2 and TRBJ1-5; D is possibly TRBD1 (6 bases). Germline V gene lookup returns CDR1 SNHLY and CDR2 FYNNEI. The CDR3 is 14 residues long. The ends were cut back, 0 bases at V and 5 bases at J, with 8 bases in the middle. CDR3 loop: CASSEAGGYQPQHF. The CDR3 DNA is TGTGCCAGCAGTGAAGCGGGGGGCTATCAGCCCCAGCATTTT.

This clonotype was detected only a few times. The CDR3 region is CSAPKPYGYTF. CDR3 bases: TGCAGTGCTCCTAAACCTTATGGCTACACCTTC. The rearrangement links TRBV20-1 to TRBJ1-2; D is unresolved. This CDR3 has 11 residues. Germline V CDR1 and CDR2: DFQATT, SNEGSKA (reference sequence). Trimming shortened V by 5 bases and J by 5 bases, and 9 bases separated the two germline ends.

This sequence joins TRBV6-2 or TRBV6-3 and TRBJ2-7; D might be TRBD1 or TRBD2, each matching 5 bases. V was shortened by 0 bases and J by 6 bases, with 9 bases between the two germline ends. Germline CDR1 is MNHEY and CDR2 is SVGEGT. The CDR3 covers 13 residues. The CDR3 bases are TGTGCCAGCAGTTACTCGAATGGGGGCGAGCAGTACTTC. It codes for CASSYSNGGEQYF.

This clonotype occurred many times. This chain joins TRBV20-1 and TRBJ2-3, with 13 bases fitting TRBD2. The CDR3 is 15 residues long. The trim removed 5 bases at V and 6 bases at J, leaving 8 bases unmatched. Germline-derived CDR1 and CDR2 are DFQATT and SNEGSKA (reference sequence). The CDR3 DNA is TGCAGTGCTCCCCGACTAGCGGGAGGTCAGGATACGCAGTATTTT. Protein: CSAPRLAGGQDTQYF.

V usage is TRBV18 and J usage is TRBJ1-5; D might be TRBD1 (6 bases). CDR1 and CDR2 (germline): KGHSH, LQKENI. V lost 2 bases and J lost 6, with 8 bases in between. CDR3 length: 13 amino acids. The CDR3 is CASSPGGLQPQHF. CDR3 bases: TGTGCCAGCTCACCAGGGGGGCTTCAGCCCCAGCATTTT. The full variable domain, in which reference TRBV18 and TRBJ1-5 provide the parts outside the CDR3, is NAGVMQNPRHLVRRRGQEARLRCSPMKGHSHVYWYRQLPEEGLKFMVYLQKENIIDESGMPKERFSAEFPKEGPSILRIQQVVRGDSAAYFCASSPGGLQPQHFGDGTRLSIL.

The rearrangement uses TRBV10-3 and TRBJ1-1, with D possibly TRBD1 on 5 matching bases. The germline V gene has CDR1 ENHRY and CDR2 SYGVKD. CDR3 length: 16 amino acids. Trimming pared 0 bases from V and 1 base from J, leaving 12 bases between. CDR3 DNA sequence: TGTGCCATCAGTGAGTCGGGGGGGAGGAGGAACACTGAAGCTTTCTTT. Protein sequence: CAISESGGRRNTEAFF.

This clonotype appeared many times. The V call is TRBV7-2, the J call TRBJ2-7; 10 bases are a match to TRBD1. V shed 5 bases, J shed 6 bases, and the junction held 4 bases outside the gene matches. Germline V gives CDR1 SGHTA, CDR2 FQGNSA. CDR3 length: 13 amino acids. The CDR3 DNA is TGTGCCAGCAGCCGACAGGGGGCGAGCGAGCAGTACTTC. Translating gives CASSRQGASEQYF.

A few counts support this clonotype. This sequence joins TRBV30 and TRBJ2-7, with TRBD1 as a possible D gene (6 bases). V was clipped by 4 bases and J by 3 bases, with 13 bases between them. There are 13 residues in the CDR3. Germline-derived CDR1 and CDR2 are GTSNPN and SVGIG (reference sequence). The CDR3 DNA sequence: TGTGCCTGGACCACAGGGATCAACTACGAGCAGTACTTC. This sequence encodes CAWTTGINYEQYF.

This clonotype was observed a handful of times. The rearrangement uses TRBV7-9 and TRBJ2-7, with 9 bases fitting TRBD1. J was trimmed by 7 bases and V by 6 bases; bases with no gene match: 4. CDR3 length: 12 residues. Germline CDR1 and CDR2: SEHNR and FQNEAQ (reference sequence). The CDR3: CASRTGGVEQYF. The CDR3 DNA is TGTGCCAGCAGAACAGGGGGCGTGGAGCAGTACTTC.

In this sample, this clonotype turned up many times. V gene TRBV12-3 or TRBV12-4 combines with J gene TRBJ2-1; D is possibly TRBD2 (5 bases). The V gene lost 3 bases and the J gene lost 2 bases, with 8 bases spanning the gap. The CDR3 loop spans 14 amino acids. The CDR3: CASSLTGTYNEQFF. CDR3 DNA sequence: TGTGCCAGCAGTTTGACGGGGACCTACAATGAGCAGTTCTTC.

Ten or more counts support this clonotype. This sequence joins TRBV28 and TRBJ2-7; D possibly matches TRBD1 or TRBD2 (5 bases each). Deletions cut 6 bases from V and 6 bases from J, with 15 bases between. The germline CDR1 and CDR2 sequences are MDHEN and SYDVKM. The CDR3 runs to 13 residues. The CDR3 loop reads CASSWGNGGEQYF. The CDR3, as DNA: TGTGCCAGCAGCTGGGGAAATGGGGGCGAGCAGTACTTC.

The chain recombines TRBV20-1 with TRBJ2-3; TRBD2 matches at 11 bases. The V gene's germline CDR1 is DFQATT and CDR2 SNEGSKA (reference sequence). Trimming at V came to 4 bases and at J to 2 bases, leaving 2 bases not matched to a gene. The CDR3 runs to 14 residues. The CDR3 protein is CSAMTSGTTDTQYF. CDR3 DNA: TGCAGTGCTATGACTAGCGGGACCACAGATACGCAGTATTTT.

This clonotype has a count of ten or more. The chain uses TRBV10-1 and TRBJ2-1; the D gene is possibly TRBD2 (5 bases). The V and J ends lost 0 bases and 4 bases respectively, with 7 bases between them. The length of the CDR3 is 14 residues. Per the germline V gene, CDR1 is WNHNN and CDR2 is SYGVQD (reference sequence). The CDR3 bases are TGCGCCAGCAGTGAGTCCGGCGGGTACAATGAGCAGTTCTTC. Translation gives CASSESGGYNEQFF.

Ten or more counts support this clonotype. The chain uses TRBV7-2 and TRBJ2-7; D is possibly TRBD2 (7 bases). The CDR3 totals 13 residues. Germline lookup yields CDR1 SGHTA and CDR2 FQGNSA. The V gene lost 8 bases and the J gene lost 5 bases, with 16 bases spanning the gap. The CDR3: CASGSFGGHEQYF. The CDR3 nucleotides read TGTGCCAGCGGATCCTTCGGGGGGCACGAGCAGTACTTC.

The chain employs TRBV5-1 and TRBJ2-1; 7 bases are a match to TRBD2. CDR1 SGHRS and CDR2 YFSETQ come from the germline V gene. The ends lost 3 bases at V and 0 bases at J; junction bases unmatched: 6. The CDR3 is 16 residues long. CDR3 protein: CASSSPGLSSYNEQFF. Here the CDR3 DNA reads TGCGCCAGCAGCTCCCCGGGACTATCCTCCTACAATGAGCAGTTCTTC.

The chain recombines TRBV7-2 with TRBJ2-3; 7 bases are a match to TRBD2. There are 15 residues in the CDR3. J lost 5 bases, V lost 0 bases, and 5 bases had no gene match. Germline CDR1 SGHTA, CDR2 FQGNSA. The CDR3 nucleotides are TGTGCCAGCAGCTTAGCCGGCGGGGAGGGAGATACGCAGTATTTT. Protein product: CASSLAGGEGDTQYF.